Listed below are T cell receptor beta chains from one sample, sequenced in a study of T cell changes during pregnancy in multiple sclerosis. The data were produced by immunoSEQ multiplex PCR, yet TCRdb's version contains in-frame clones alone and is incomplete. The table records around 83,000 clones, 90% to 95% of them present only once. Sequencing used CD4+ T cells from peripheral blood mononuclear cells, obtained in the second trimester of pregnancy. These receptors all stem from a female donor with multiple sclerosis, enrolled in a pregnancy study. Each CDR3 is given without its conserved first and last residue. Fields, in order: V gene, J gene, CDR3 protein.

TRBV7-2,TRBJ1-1,ASSLDFRGGPNTEAF
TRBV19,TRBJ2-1,ASSRGLQSYNEQF
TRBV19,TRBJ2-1,ASSYLANEQF
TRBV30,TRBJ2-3,AWSTVPDTQY
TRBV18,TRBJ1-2,ASSPLPDGGEGYT
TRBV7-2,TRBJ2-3,ASSLSTLTDTQY
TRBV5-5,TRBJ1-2,ASNLDGTAYGYT
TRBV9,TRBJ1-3,ASSVGLEHPSGNTIY
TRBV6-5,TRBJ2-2,ASSYLAVTNTGELF
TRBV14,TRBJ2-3,ASSKLGTDTQY